These 26 T cell receptor beta chains came from one sample sequenced in a study of cytomegalovirus exposure and HLA in healthy donors. Primers: 60 Vbeta forward and 13 Jbeta reverse. Data came from immunoSEQ multiplex PCR; TCRdb stores just in-frame clones and leaves some out. The sample carries approximately 130,000 clones, over 75% recorded once. Sequencing was performed on PBMCs. These receptors came from a man aged 45-60 years in good health and CMV-seronegative.

V usage is TRBV6-6 and J usage is TRBJ2-3; no clear D. This CDR3 spans 14 amino acids. CDR1 is MNHNY and CDR2 is SVGAGI in the germline V gene (reference sequence). V gave up 7 bases and J gave up 2 bases, with 13 bases separating them. The CDR3 nucleotides read TGTGCCAGCATGGTGTTACGGTCCACAGATACGCAGTATTTT. It encodes CASMVLRSTDTQYF.

This chain uses TRBV11-3 with TRBJ1-2; 7 nucleotides line up with TRBD1. From germline, CDR1 is SGHNT and CDR2 YENEEA. CDR3 length: 12 residues. With V trimmed by 6 bases and J by 8 bases, 6 bases remained unmatched. The CDR3 loop reads CASSSNRGGYTF. CDR3 nucleotides: TGTGCCAGCAGTTCCAACAGGGGCGGCTACACCTTC.

This chain connects TRBV19 to TRBJ2-7; weak D call: TRBD1 (6 bases). Germline CDR1 is LNHDA and CDR2 is SQIVND (reference sequence). The CDR3 runs 15 residues. The germline V and J ends were trimmed by 4 bases and 5 bases, with 18 bases remaining between them. The DNA of the CDR3 is TGTGCCAGTAGTAAATATGGGACACAGGCAGACGAGCAGTACTTC. Residues: CASSKYGTQADEQYF.

The chain employs TRBV18 and TRBJ1-1; TRBD1 aligns across 8 bases. CDR1 is KGHSH and CDR2 is LQKENI in the germline V gene. V shed 0 bases and J 5 bases; nucleotides not matched to a gene: 5. This CDR3 comprises 15 residues. This CDR3 reads CASSPPDRAGTEAFF. For the CDR3, the DNA is TGTGCCAGCTCACCACCGGACAGGGCGGGAACTGAAGCTTTCTTT.

This chain uses TRBV10-3 with TRBJ2-7; 7 bases line up with TRBD2. Trimming took 10 bases from V and 0 from J; bases not matched to a gene: 15. CDR1 and CDR2 from the germline V gene are ENHRY and SYGVKD. CDR3 length: 16 amino acids. This CDR3 reads CATRAGRSPSSYEQYF. CDR3 bases: TGTGCCACCAGAGCGGGACGTTCTCCGAGCTCCTACGAGCAGTACTTC.

The V gene is TRBV5-1, the J gene TRBJ2-3; D is possibly TRBD2 (6 bases). CDR3 length equals 14 residues. Between the trimmed V and J ends, which lost 0 bases and 1 base, there was a span of 6 bases. Looked up from germline, CDR1 is SGHRS and CDR2 is YFSETQ. This chain's CDR3 is CASSLGLGTDTQYF. In nucleotides, the CDR3 is TGCGCCAGCAGCTTGGGACTAGGCACAGATACGCAGTATTTT.

This chain connects TRBV29-1 to TRBJ1-1; TRBD1 matches at 7 bases. V lost 6 bases, J lost 7 bases, and 5 bases stayed unmatched. Germline CDR1 SQVTM, CDR2 ANQGSEA. The CDR3 sequence is 11 residues long. As DNA, the CDR3 is TGCAGCGTCCTCTCAGGGGGTGAAGCTTTCTTT. The encoded protein is CSVLSGGEAFF.

The genes are TRBV6-6 and TRBJ2-7, with TRBD1 identical over 12 bases. In germline, CDR1 is MNHNY, CDR2 SVGAGI (reference sequence). Trimming at V came to 2 bases and at J to 5 bases, leaving 4 bases not matched to a gene. This CDR3 is built from 15 residues. The CDR3 nucleotides read TGTGCCAGCAGTTACGCGGGACAGGGGGCCCACGAGCAGTACTTC. Its protein is CASSYAGQGAHEQYF.

The chain uses TRBV7-9 and TRBJ2-2; TRBD1 aligns across 8 bases. Germline CDR1 SEHNR, CDR2 FQNEAQ (reference sequence). The CDR3 loop spans 15 amino acids. V dropped 4 bases and J dropped 1; count of bases not matched to a gene: 2. CDR3 in amino acids: CASSSGQENTGELFF. Here the CDR3 DNA reads TGTGCCAGCAGCTCGGGACAGGAGAACACCGGGGAGCTGTTTTTT.

The rearrangement joins TRBV19 to TRBJ2-7; TRBD1 matches 8 bases. The V gene's germline CDR1 is LNHDA and CDR2 SQIVND (reference sequence). There are 17 residues in the CDR3. The trim removed 3 bases at V and 2 bases at J, leaving 12 bases unmatched. CDR3 in DNA: TGTGCCAGTAGTATTTCATCCAGGGGGCGAGGGACCTACGAGCAGTACTTC. It is translated as CASSISSRGRGTYEQYF.

V usage is TRBV11-2 and J usage is TRBJ2-7; D possibly corresponds to TRBD1 (7 bases). Germline V CDR1 and CDR2: SGHAT, FQNNGV. This CDR3 is built from 20 residues. The V and J ends lost 0 bases and 10 bases respectively, with 34 bases between them. The CDR3 here is CASSLDALRDSMIGGSRQYF. The CDR3, as DNA: TGTGCCAGCAGCTTAGATGCCCTCCGGGACAGTATGATTGGAGGGAGCCGACAGTACTTC.

A word on this clone: Lacking the conserved final phenylalanine or tryptophan, this CDR3 likely reflects a read error. The CDR3 here is CAIRSSANSYEQYL. The CDR3 bases are TGTGCCATCAGATCTAGCGCAAACTCCTACGAGCAGTACCTC. The chain couples TRBV10-3 to TRBJ2-7; TRBD2 might be the D (6 bases). The germline V gene has CDR1 ENHRY and CDR2 SYGVKD. Trimming removed 6 bases at V and 0 bases at J, with 12 bases between. This CDR3 is built from 14 residues.

The chain couples TRBV10-3 to TRBJ2-5; 7 positions match TRBD2. The V gene end was trimmed by 2 bases and the J gene end by 2 bases; junction bases not matched to a gene: 2. CDR3 length: 14 residues. Germline V lookup: CDR1 ENHRY, CDR2 SYGVKD. The CDR3 DNA follows: TGTGCCATCAGTGAGGGGGGACTACAAGAGACCCAGTACTTC. It encodes CAISEGGLQETQYF.

The table lists this clone with a count of one. This chain connects TRBV2 to TRBJ2-1; 8 bases fit TRBD2. V lost 7 bases to trimming and J lost 5 bases; unmatched junction nucleotides: 4. Germline loops: CDR1 SNHLY, CDR2 FYNNEI. This CDR3 has 13 amino acids. In DNA form, the CDR3 reads TGTGCCAGCAAGAGTAGCGGGAACAATGAGCAGTTCTTC. Amino acids: CASKSSGNNEQFF.

The J gene is TRBJ1-2, the V gene TRBV28; D remains unclear. Trimming pared 5 bases from V and 8 bases from J, leaving 18 bases between. This CDR3 spans 14 amino acids. The germline V gene encodes CDR1 MDHEN and CDR2 SYDVKM. DNA of the CDR3: TGTGCCAGCAGTCCCCGCAGTGTAGTGCGGGGCTACACCTTC. It codes for CASSPRSVVRGYTF.

The chain is built from TRBV21-1 and TRBJ2-2; TRBD1 is taken as the D call from the table, unchecked against the DNA. TRBV21-1 is listed as a pseudogene. This CDR3 comprises 12 residues. This chain's CDR3 is CASSTGYGELFF. DNA for the CDR3: TGTGCCAGCAGCACAGGGTACGGGGAGCTGTTTTTT.

The chain employs TRBV19 and TRBJ2-5; D perhaps matches TRBD2 (6 bases). The better agreement between TRBJ2-7 and the DNA end casts doubt on the J call. The CDR3 runs 14 residues. Germline V CDR1 and CDR2: LNHDA, SQIVND (reference sequence). The CDR3 DNA is TGTGCCAGTAGTATAGGGGGGGAAACCTACGAGCAGTACTTC. Amino acids: CASSIGGETYEQYF.

The V call is TRBV18, the J call TRBJ2-2; TRBD1 matches 7 bases. Germline lookup yields CDR1 KGHSH and CDR2 LQKENI. Losses at the gene ends were 3 bases for V and 3 bases for J; bases not matched to a gene: 4. The CDR3 is 15 amino acids. Here the CDR3 reads CASSPSTGHTGELFF. The CDR3 coding sequence is TGTGCCAGCTCACCCTCGACAGGGCACACCGGGGAGCTGTTTTTT. The whole variable domain, filled in from reference TRBV18 and TRBJ2-2, reads NAGVMQNPRHLVRRRGQEARLRCSPMKGHSHVYWYRQLPEEGLKFMVYLQKENIIDESGMPKERFSAEFPKEGPSILRIQQVVRGDSAAYFCASSPSTGHTGELFFGEGSRLTVL.

The J gene is TRBJ2-7, the V gene TRBV2; the D gene is possibly TRBD1 (6 bases). CDR3 size: 15 residues. The germline CDR1 and CDR2 sequences are SNHLY and FYNNEI. Trimming took 3 bases from V and 5 from J, leaving 17 bases between them. The DNA of the CDR3 is TGTGCCAGCAGTGAGCAAACAGGGAGTAGCCACGAGCAGTACTTC. The encoded protein is CASSEQTGSSHEQYF.

This clone was observed a few times. This chain joins TRBV11-2 and TRBJ2-7; 7 nucleotides match TRBD1. The V gene's germline CDR1 is SGHAT and CDR2 FQNNGV. Germline trimming cut 5 bases from V and 7 bases from J; bases unmatched to any gene: 11. The CDR3 is 14 amino acids. The CDR3 reads CASSPYDRVGEQYF. The CDR3 DNA follows: TGTGCCAGCAGCCCCTACGACAGGGTGGGTGAGCAGTACTTC.

The chain joins TRBV5-1 to TRBJ2-3; 8 bases fit TRBD1. Trimming took 0 bases from V and 3 from J; bases not matched to a gene: 6. CDR3 length: 16 amino acids. The germline V gene has CDR1 SGHRS and CDR2 YFSETQ. The CDR3 protein is CASSLGGQGATDTQYF. As DNA, the CDR3 is TGCGCCAGCAGCTTGGGTGGACAGGGCGCGACAGATACGCAGTATTTT.

This sequence joins TRBV27 and TRBJ2-7; D is unresolved. The V and J ends lost 5 bases and 3 bases respectively, with 14 bases between them. Germline-derived CDR1 and CDR2 are MNHEY and SMNVEV (reference sequence). This CDR3 region has 14 residues. DNA for the CDR3: TGTGCCAGCAGTCCAATCCCGCGAAGCTACGAGCAGTACTTC. Protein: CASSPIPRSYEQYF.

The V and J genes are TRBV5-4 and TRBJ2-7; TRBD2 matches 7 bases. This CDR3 comprises 16 residues. Unmatched junction bases numbered 16, after V lost 4 bases and J lost 6 bases. The germline V gene has CDR1 SGHNT and CDR2 YYREEE (reference sequence). The CDR3 DNA follows: TGTGCCAGCAGCCCGGGGCGCGGGAGTACCTTTGGCGAGCAGTACTTC. It codes for CASSPGRGSTFGEQYF.

The rearrangement links TRBV6-5 to TRBJ2-7; TRBD1 aligns across 7 bases. V was pared by 6 bases and J by 2 bases, with 7 bases of the junction left unmatched. This CDR3 contains 14 residues. The germline gives CDR1 MNHEY, CDR2 SVGAGI. CDR3 loop: CASSQTGNTYEQYF. Written as DNA, the CDR3 is TGTGCCAGCAGCCAGACAGGGAACACCTACGAGCAGTACTTC.

The chain uses TRBV28 and TRBJ2-7; 8 bases are shared with TRBD2. J was trimmed by 5 bases and V by 7 bases; bases with no gene match: 13. This CDR3 comprises 15 residues. In germline, CDR1 is MDHEN, CDR2 SYDVKM. In nucleotides, the CDR3 is TGTGCCAGCACCTCTCCGGGGGGGTTAGGGAACGAGCAGTACTTC. Protein: CASTSPGGLGNEQYF.

This rearrangement joins TRBV7-2 to TRBJ2-1; 7 bases map to TRBD2. Germline V gives CDR1 SGHTA, CDR2 FQGNSA. V lost 2 bases to trimming and J lost 4 bases; unmatched junction nucleotides: 11. The CDR3 is 17 amino acids. The CDR3 loop reads CASSLFGTGTKYNEQFF. Here the CDR3 DNA reads TGTGCCAGCAGCTTATTCGGAACCGGGACTAAGTACAATGAGCAGTTCTTC.